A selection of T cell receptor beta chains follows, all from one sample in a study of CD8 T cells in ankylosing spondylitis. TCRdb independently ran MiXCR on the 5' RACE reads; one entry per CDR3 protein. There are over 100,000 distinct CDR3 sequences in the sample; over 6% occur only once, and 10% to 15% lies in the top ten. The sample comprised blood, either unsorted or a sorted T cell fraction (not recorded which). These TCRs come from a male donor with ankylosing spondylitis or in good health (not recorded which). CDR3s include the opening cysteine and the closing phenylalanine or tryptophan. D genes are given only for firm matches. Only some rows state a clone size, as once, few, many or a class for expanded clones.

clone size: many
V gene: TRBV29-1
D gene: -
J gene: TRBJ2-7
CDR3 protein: CSVEQSSYEQYF
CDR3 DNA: TGCAGCGTTGAGCAGAGCTCCTACGAGCAGTACTTC

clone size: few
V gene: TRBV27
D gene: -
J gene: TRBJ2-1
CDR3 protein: CASGRDSYNEQFF
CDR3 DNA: TGTGCCAGCGGGCGGGACTCCTACAATGAGCAGTTCTTC

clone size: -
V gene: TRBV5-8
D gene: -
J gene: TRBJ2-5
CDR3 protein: CASSLLSPGTPQETQYF
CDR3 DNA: TGTGCCAGCAGCTTGCTATCGCCGGGAACGCCCCAAGAGACCCAGTACTTC

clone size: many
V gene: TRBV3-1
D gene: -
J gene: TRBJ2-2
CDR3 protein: CASSQASWLFANTGELFF
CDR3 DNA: TGTGCCAGCAGCCAAGCATCCTGGCTTTTCGCGAACACCGGGGAGCTGTTTTTT

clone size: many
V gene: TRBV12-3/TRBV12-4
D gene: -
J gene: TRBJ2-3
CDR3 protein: CASSLSVGLAPDTQYF
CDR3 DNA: TGTGCCAGCAGTTTAAGTGTTGGGCTAGCCCCAGATACGCAGTATTTT

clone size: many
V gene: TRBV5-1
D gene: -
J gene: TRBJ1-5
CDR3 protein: CASSFGQSNQPQHF
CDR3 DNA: TGCGCCAGCAGCTTTGGGCAGAGCAATCAGCCCCAGCATTTT

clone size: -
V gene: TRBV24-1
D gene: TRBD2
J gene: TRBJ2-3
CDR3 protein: CATSDPGGAGTDTQYF
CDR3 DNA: TGTGCCACCAGTGATCCCGGGGGGGCCGGGACAGATACGCAGTATTTT

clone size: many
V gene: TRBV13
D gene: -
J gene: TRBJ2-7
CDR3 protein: CASRKSQGEWHEQYF
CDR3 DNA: TGTGCCAGCAGGAAGTCGCAGGGTGAATGGCACGAGCAGTACTTC

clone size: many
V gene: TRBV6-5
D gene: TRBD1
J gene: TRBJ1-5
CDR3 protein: CASNHYRRQGGDQPQHF
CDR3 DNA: TGTGCCAGCAATCACTATCGGCGACAGGGAGGCGATCAGCCCCAGCATTTT

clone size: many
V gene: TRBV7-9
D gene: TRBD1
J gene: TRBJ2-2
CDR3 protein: CASSLIVGTADTGELFF
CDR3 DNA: TGTGCCAGCAGCTTAATTGTTGGGACAGCAGACACCGGGGAGCTGTTTTTT

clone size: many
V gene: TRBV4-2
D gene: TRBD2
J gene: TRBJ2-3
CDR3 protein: CASSRENVGGGADTQYF
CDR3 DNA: TGTGCCAGCAGCCGGGAGAACGTCGGTGGGGGGGCAGATACGCAGTATTTT

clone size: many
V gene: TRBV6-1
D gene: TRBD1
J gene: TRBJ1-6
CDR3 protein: CASSRTGTYNSPLHF
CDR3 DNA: TGTGCCAGCAGCAGGACAGGGACCTATAATTCACCCCTCCACTTT

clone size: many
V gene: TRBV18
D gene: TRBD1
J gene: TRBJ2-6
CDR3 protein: CASSPQVGQGYSGANVLTF
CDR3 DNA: TGTGCCAGCTCTCCTCAAGTGGGACAGGGATACTCTGGGGCCAACGTCCTGACTTTC

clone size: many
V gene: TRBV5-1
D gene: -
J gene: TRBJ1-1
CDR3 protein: CASSLPGRTEAFF
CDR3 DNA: TGCGCCAGCAGCCTTCCTGGGAGGACTGAAGCTTTCTTT

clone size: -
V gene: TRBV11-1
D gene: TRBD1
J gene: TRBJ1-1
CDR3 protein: CASSATGTGNTEAFF
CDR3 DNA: TGTGCCAGCAGCGCAACCGGGACAGGGAACACTGAAGCTTTCTTT

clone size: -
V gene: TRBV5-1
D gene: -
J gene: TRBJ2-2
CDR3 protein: CASSLAGIANTGELFF
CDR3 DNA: TGCGCCAGCAGCTTGGCCGGAATCGCGAACACCGGGGAGCTGTTTTTT

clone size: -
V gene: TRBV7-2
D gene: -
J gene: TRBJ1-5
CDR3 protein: CASSLGGIQPQHF
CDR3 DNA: TGTGCCAGCAGCTTGGGGGGAATACAACCCCAGCATTTT

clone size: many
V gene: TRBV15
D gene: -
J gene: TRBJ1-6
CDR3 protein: CATSPIFNSPLHF
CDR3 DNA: TGTGCCACCTCACCGATATTCAATTCACCCCTCCACTTT

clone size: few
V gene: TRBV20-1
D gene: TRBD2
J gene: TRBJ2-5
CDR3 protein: CSARDPSGEVEETQYF
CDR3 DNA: TGCAGTGCTAGAGACCCTAGCGGGGAGGTCGAAGAGACCCAGTACTTC

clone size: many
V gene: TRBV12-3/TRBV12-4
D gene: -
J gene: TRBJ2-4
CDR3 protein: CASSFRQGLAKNIQYF
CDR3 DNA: TGTGCCAGCAGTTTCCGGCAGGGCCTAGCCAAAAACATTCAGTACTTC

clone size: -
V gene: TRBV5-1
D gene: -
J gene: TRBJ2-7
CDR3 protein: CASSSPGANEQYF
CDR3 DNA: TGCGCCAGCAGCTCCCCGGGGGCGAACGAGCAGTACTTC

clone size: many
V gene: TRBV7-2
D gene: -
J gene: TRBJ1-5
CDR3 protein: CASSLGPGLGQPQHF
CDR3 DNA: TGTGCCAGCAGCTTAGGGCCGGGGCTGGGACAGCCCCAGCATTTT

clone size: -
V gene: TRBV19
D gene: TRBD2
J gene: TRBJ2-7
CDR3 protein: CASRDSGGDYEQYF
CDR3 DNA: TGTGCCAGTAGAGATAGCGGGGGGGACTACGAGCAGTACTTC

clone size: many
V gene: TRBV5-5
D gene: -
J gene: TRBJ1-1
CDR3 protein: CASSRYSEPRAFF
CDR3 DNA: TGTGCCAGCAGCAGATACAGCGAACCCCGAGCTTTCTTT

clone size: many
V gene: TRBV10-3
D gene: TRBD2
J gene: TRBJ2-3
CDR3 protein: CAISGSGSGADTQYF
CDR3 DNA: TGTGCCATCAGTGGCAGCGGGAGCGGAGCAGATACGCAGTATTTT

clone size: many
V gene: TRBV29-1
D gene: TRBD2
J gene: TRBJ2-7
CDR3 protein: CSVDPAGTYEQYF
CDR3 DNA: TGCAGCGTTGACCCAGCGGGGACGTACGAGCAGTACTTC

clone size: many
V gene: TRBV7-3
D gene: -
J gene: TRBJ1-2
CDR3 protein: CASSFGTGSDYGYTF
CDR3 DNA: TGTGCCAGCAGCTTTGGTACAGGATCTGACTATGGCTACACCTTC

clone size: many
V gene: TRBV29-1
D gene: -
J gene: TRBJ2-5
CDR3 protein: CSVEGGALWYF
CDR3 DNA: TGCAGCGTTGAAGGGGGAGCGTTATGGTACTTC

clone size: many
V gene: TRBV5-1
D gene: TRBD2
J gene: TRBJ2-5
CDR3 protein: CASSLVPAGAQETQYF
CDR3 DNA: TGCGCCAGCAGCTTGGTTCCAGCGGGGGCCCAAGAGACCCAGTACTTC

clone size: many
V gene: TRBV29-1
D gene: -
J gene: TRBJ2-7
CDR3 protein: CSIRDSGWGEQYF
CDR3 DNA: TGCAGCATACGGGACTCCGGCTGGGGGGAGCAGTACTTC

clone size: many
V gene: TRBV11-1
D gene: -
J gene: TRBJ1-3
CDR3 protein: CASSFGRSSGNTIYF
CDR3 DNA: TGTGCCAGCAGCTTTGGACGGAGCTCTGGAAACACCATATATTTT

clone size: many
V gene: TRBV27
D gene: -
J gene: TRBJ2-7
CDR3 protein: CASSPGTYEQYF
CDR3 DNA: TGTGCCAGCAGTCCCGGGACCTACGAGCAGTACTTC

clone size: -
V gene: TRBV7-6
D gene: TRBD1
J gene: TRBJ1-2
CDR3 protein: CASSPRTGGFNYGYTF
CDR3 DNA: TGTGCCAGCAGCCCGAGGACAGGGGGCTTTAACTATGGCTACACCTTC

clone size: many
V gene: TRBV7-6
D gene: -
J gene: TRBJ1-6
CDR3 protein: CASSKMGSPLHF
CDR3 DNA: TGTGCCAGCAGCAAAATGGGATCACCCCTCCACTTT

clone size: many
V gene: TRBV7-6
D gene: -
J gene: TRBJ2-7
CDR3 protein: CASSLETGLQLKQYF
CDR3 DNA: TGTGCCAGCAGCTTAGAGACAGGCTTGCAGCTTAAGCAGTACTTC

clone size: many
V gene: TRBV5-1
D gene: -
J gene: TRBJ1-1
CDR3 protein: CASSLIGGVGRTEAFF
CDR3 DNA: TGCGCCAGCAGCTTGATAGGGGGGGTCGGTCGAACTGAAGCTTTCTTT

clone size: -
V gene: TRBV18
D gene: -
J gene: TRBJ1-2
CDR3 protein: CASSPAGEGYTF
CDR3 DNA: TGTGCCAGCTCACCCGCAGGGGAAGGCTACACCTTC

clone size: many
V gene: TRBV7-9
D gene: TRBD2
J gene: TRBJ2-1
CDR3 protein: CASNSLSSGSVNEQFF
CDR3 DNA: TGTGCCAGCAACAGCTTATCCAGCGGGAGTGTTAATGAGCAGTTCTTC

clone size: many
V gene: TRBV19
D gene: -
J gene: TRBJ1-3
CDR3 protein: CASRPASGNTIYF
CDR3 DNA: TGTGCCAGTAGGCCAGCCTCTGGAAACACCATATATTTT

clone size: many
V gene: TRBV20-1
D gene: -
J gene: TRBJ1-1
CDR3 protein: CSARPPGVNTEAFF
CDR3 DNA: TGCAGTGCTAGACCGCCAGGAGTGAACACTGAAGCTTTCTTT

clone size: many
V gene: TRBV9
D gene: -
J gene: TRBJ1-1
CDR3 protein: CASSVDSSREAFF
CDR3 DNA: TGTGCCAGCAGCGTCGACAGCTCCCGGGAAGCTTTCTTT

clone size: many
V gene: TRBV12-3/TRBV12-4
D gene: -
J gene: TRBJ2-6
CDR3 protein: CASSLRYGARANVLTF
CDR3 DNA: TGTGCCAGCAGTTTACGGTACGGCGCTAGGGCCAACGTCCTGACTTTC

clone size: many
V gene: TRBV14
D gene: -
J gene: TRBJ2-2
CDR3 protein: CASSQSPGELFF
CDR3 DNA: TGTGCCAGCAGCCAATCCCCCGGGGAGCTGTTTTTT

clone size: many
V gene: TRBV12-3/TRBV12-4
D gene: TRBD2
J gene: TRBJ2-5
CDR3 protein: CASGQTSGQETQYF
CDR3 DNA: TGTGCCAGCGGTCAGACTAGCGGCCAAGAGACCCAGTACTTC

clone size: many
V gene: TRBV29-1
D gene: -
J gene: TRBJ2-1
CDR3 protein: CSAGRVEDNEQFF
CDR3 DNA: TGCAGCGCTGGCAGGGTCGAAGACAATGAGCAGTTCTTC

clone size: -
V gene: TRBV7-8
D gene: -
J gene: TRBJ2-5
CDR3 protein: CASSLGPEETQYF
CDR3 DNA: TGTGCCAGCAGCTTAGGGCCCGAAGAGACCCAGTACTTC

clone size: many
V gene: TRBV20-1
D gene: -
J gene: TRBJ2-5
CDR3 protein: CSVVTSSETQYF
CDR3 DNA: TGCAGTGTCGTCACTAGCTCCGAGACCCAGTACTTC

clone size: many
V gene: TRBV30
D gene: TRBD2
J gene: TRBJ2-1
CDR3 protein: CAWHSSGSYEQFF
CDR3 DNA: TGTGCCTGGCACTCTAGCGGGAGTTATGAGCAGTTCTTC

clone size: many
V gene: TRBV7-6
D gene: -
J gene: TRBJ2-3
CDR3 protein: CASSREPGPDTQYF
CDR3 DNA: TGTGCCAGCAGCCGGGAGCCGGGCCCAGATACGCAGTATTTT

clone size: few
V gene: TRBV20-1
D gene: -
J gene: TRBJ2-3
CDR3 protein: CSATGGTTGVRNTQYF
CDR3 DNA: TGCAGTGCTACAGGTGGGACGACAGGAGTGAGAAATACGCAGTATTTT

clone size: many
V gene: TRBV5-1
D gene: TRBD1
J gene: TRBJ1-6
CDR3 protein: CASRKDGQGGSPLHF
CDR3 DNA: TGCGCCAGCAGAAAAGATGGACAGGGAGGCTCACCCCTCCACTTT

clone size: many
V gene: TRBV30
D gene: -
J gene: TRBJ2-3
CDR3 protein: CAWRTETDTQYF
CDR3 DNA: TGTGCCTGGAGGACGGAAACAGATACGCAGTATTTT

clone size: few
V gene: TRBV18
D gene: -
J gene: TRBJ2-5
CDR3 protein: CASSFGGTETQYF
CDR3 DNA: TGTGCCAGCTCGTTCGGCGGGACGGAGACCCAGTACTTC

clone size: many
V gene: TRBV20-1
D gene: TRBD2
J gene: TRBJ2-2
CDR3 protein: CSARVGLAGVNTGELFF
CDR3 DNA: TGCAGTGCTAGAGTCGGGCTAGCGGGAGTAAACACCGGGGAGCTGTTTTTT

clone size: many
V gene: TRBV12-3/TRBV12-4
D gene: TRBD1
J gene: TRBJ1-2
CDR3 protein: CASSIGDRQYGYTF
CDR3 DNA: TGTGCCAGCAGTATAGGGGACAGGCAGTATGGCTACACCTTC

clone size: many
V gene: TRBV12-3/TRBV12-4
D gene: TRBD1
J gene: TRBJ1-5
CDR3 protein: CASSRQGTGNQPQHF
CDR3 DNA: TGTGCCAGCAGCCGACAGGGGACGGGCAATCAGCCCCAGCATTTT

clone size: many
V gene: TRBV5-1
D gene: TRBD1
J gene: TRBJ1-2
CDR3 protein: CASSLQGNAYGYTF
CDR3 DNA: TGCGCCAGCAGCTTACAGGGGAATGCCTACGGCTACACCTTC

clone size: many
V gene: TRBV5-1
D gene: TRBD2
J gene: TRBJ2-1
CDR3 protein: CASRGGSPYNEQFF
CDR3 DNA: TGCGCCAGCAGGGGCGGGAGTCCCTACAATGAGCAGTTCTTC

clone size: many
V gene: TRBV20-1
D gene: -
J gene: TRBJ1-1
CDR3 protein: CSASAGDTEAFF
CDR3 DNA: TGCAGTGCTAGCGCAGGGGACACTGAAGCTTTCTTT